This T cell receptor beta chain derives from a study of T cells after yellow fever vaccination. CDR3 size: 15 residues. Germline V gene lookup returns CDR1 SGHDT and CDR2 YYEEEE. Trimming shortened V by 2 bases and J by 0 bases, and 10 bases separated the two germline ends. This clonotype was detected a few times. TCRdb re-derived calls from the 5' RACE reads in MiXCR, one entry per CDR3 protein. The table has hundreds of thousands of distinct CDR3 sequences, 10% to 15% seen once. The rearrangement uses TRBV5-6 and TRBJ2-3; D remains ambiguous. The sequences come from PBMCs, collected on the day of the yellow fever booster vaccination. The TCR was taken from a young man who received the YFV17D yellow fever vaccine. Written as DNA, the CDR3 is TGTGCCAGCAGCTTCCCGCTACCTAGCACAGATACGCAGTATTTT. Its protein is CASSFPLPSTDTQYF. Full variable domain (outside the CDR3, taken from reference TRBV5-6 and TRBJ2-3): DAGVTQSPTHLIKTRGQQVTLRCSPKSGHDTVSWYQQALGQGPQFIFQYYEEEERQRGNFPDRFSGHQFPNYSSELNVNALLLGDSALYLCASSFPLPSTDTQYFGPGTRLTVL.